A selection of T cell receptor beta chains follows, all from one sample in a study of technical replicates of blood from a handful of donors. The data were produced by immunoSEQ multiplex PCR, yet TCRdb's version contains in-frame clones alone and is incomplete. Of 79,000 or so clones in the sample, approximately 93% were seen once. Input material: T cells isolated from PBMCs. The receptor source for this set is a human donor in good health. CDR3s include the opening cysteine and the closing phenylalanine or tryptophan. Each record gives: clone size, J gene, V gene, D gene, CDR3 DNA, CDR3 protein. The D gene is left open where the match is weak. A clone size is listed for some rows: how often the clone was seen (once, few, many), or a class if it is expanded.

clone_size: NA
j_call: TRBJ1-2
v_call: TRBV9
d_call: NA
cdr3_nt: TGTGCCAGCAGCGGGGCGGCGCGGCTTCGGAGGAGAGGCTACACCTTC
cdr3_aa: CASSGAARLRRRGYTF

clone_size: NA
j_call: TRBJ2-5
v_call: TRBV27
d_call: TRBD2
cdr3_nt: TGTGCCAGCAGTTTATTAGCGGGACTTCAAGAGACCCAGTACTTC
cdr3_aa: CASSLLAGLQETQYF

clone_size: NA
j_call: TRBJ1-2
v_call: TRBV30
d_call: TRBD1
cdr3_nt: TGTGCCTGGAGTGTAGACAGGGGGGAGACCTTC
cdr3_aa: CAWSVDRGETF

clone_size: NA
j_call: TRBJ2-1
v_call: TRBV6-5
d_call: NA
cdr3_nt: TGTGCCAGCAGTTACTCTTCCGACAATGAGCAGTTCTTC
cdr3_aa: CASSYSSDNEQFF

clone_size: NA
j_call: TRBJ2-7
v_call: TRBV5-1
d_call: NA
cdr3_nt: TGCGCCAGCAGCTTGGACAGTTCCTCCTACGAGCAGTACTTC
cdr3_aa: CASSLDSSSYEQYF

clone_size: NA
j_call: TRBJ2-6
v_call: TRBV2
d_call: NA
cdr3_nt: TGTGCCAGCGGTCCCCAAGCCGCTGGGGCCAACGTCCTGACTTTC
cdr3_aa: CASGPQAAGANVLTF

clone_size: NA
j_call: TRBJ1-5
v_call: TRBV19
d_call: TRBD1
cdr3_nt: TGTGCCAGTAGTAAAACAGGGGCTGGACTTGATTCCCATCAGCCCCAGCATTTT
cdr3_aa: CASSKTGAGLDSHQPQHF

clone_size: NA
j_call: TRBJ2-5
v_call: TRBV7-9
d_call: NA
cdr3_nt: TGTGCCAGCAGCGTTAGTGGAGGTGGGAAGACCCAGTACTTC
cdr3_aa: CASSVSGGGKTQYF

clone_size: once
j_call: TRBJ2-1
v_call: TRBV9
d_call: TRBD2
cdr3_nt: TGTGCCAGCAGCGTAGGAGCGGGAACCTACAATGAGCAGTTCTTC
cdr3_aa: CASSVGAGTYNEQFF

clone_size: NA
j_call: TRBJ2-1
v_call: TRBV5-6
d_call: TRBD2
cdr3_nt: TGTGCCAGCAGCTTGGGGGGACTAGCGGGAGGTATCAATGAGCAGTTCTTC
cdr3_aa: CASSLGGLAGGINEQFF

clone_size: NA
j_call: TRBJ1-2
v_call: TRBV18
d_call: TRBD1
cdr3_nt: TGTGCCAGCTCACCCGGGGACAGGAAGAACTATGGCTACACCTTC
cdr3_aa: CASSPGDRKNYGYTF

clone_size: NA
j_call: TRBJ2-1
v_call: TRBV5-5
d_call: TRBD2
cdr3_nt: TGTGCCAGCAGCTTCCCCGGGACTAGCGTTTACAATGAGCAGTTCTTC
cdr3_aa: CASSFPGTSVYNEQFF

clone_size: NA
j_call: TRBJ1-1
v_call: TRBV9
d_call: NA
cdr3_nt: TGTGCCAGCAGCGTATCTCGAGACACTGAAGCTTTCTTT
cdr3_aa: CASSVSRDTEAFF

clone_size: NA
j_call: TRBJ2-1
v_call: TRBV6-5
d_call: TRBD2
cdr3_nt: TGTGCCAGCAGTTACTCGGGCCTCGGGACTACACAGTTCTTC
cdr3_aa: CASSYSGLGTTQFF

clone_size: NA
j_call: TRBJ2-3
v_call: TRBV2
d_call: TRBD2
cdr3_nt: TGTGCCAGCAGTGGGACTAGCGGGGCCCAGCATACGCAGTATTTT
cdr3_aa: CASSGTSGAQHTQYF

clone_size: few
j_call: TRBJ1-2
v_call: TRBV5-1
d_call: NA
cdr3_nt: TGCGCCAGCAGCTTTGATGGGGGGGCCTATGGCTACACCTTC
cdr3_aa: CASSFDGGAYGYTF

clone_size: NA
j_call: TRBJ2-1
v_call: TRBV4-2
d_call: TRBD2
cdr3_nt: TGTGCCAGCAGCCCGCAGGGACTAACTATGAATGAGCAGTTCTTC
cdr3_aa: CASSPQGLTMNEQFF

clone_size: NA
j_call: TRBJ2-5
v_call: TRBV5-1
d_call: NA
cdr3_nt: TGCGCCAGCAGCTGGAGGAGGAGGGCAGGCCAAGAGACCCAGTACTTC
cdr3_aa: CASSWRRRAGQETQYF

clone_size: NA
j_call: TRBJ1-4
v_call: TRBV4-3
d_call: TRBD1
cdr3_nt: TGCGCCAGCAGCCAGCACTTAGGGACAGATAATGAAAAACTGTTTTTT
cdr3_aa: CASSQHLGTDNEKLFF

clone_size: few
j_call: TRBJ1-1
v_call: TRBV11-2
d_call: TRBD1
cdr3_nt: TGTGCCAGCAGCTGGGACAGCCTTGAAGCTTTCTTT
cdr3_aa: CASSWDSLEAFF

clone_size: NA
j_call: TRBJ2-1
v_call: TRBV5-5
d_call: TRBD2
cdr3_nt: TGTGCCAGCAGCTTGCGGGCGGGAGGGCTCTACAATGAGCAGTTCTTC
cdr3_aa: CASSLRAGGLYNEQFF

clone_size: NA
j_call: TRBJ1-3
v_call: TRBV29-1
d_call: TRBD1
cdr3_nt: TGCAGCGTAGACAGGGGCGGAAACACCATATATTTT
cdr3_aa: CSVDRGGNTIYF

clone_size: NA
j_call: TRBJ1-4
v_call: TRBV6-5
d_call: NA
cdr3_nt: TGTGCCAGCAGGAACGGGGGGCAGAGGGAAAAACTGTTTTTT
cdr3_aa: CASRNGGQREKLFF

clone_size: NA
j_call: TRBJ2-7
v_call: TRBV19
d_call: TRBD2
cdr3_nt: TGTGCCAGTAGTCCTAGACTAGCGGGGGAGTACGAGCAGTACTTC
cdr3_aa: CASSPRLAGEYEQYF

clone_size: NA
j_call: TRBJ2-2
v_call: TRBV27
d_call: TRBD1
cdr3_nt: TGTGCCAGCAGTTCCACAGGGGGCGCGGACACCGGGGAGCTGTTTTTT
cdr3_aa: CASSSTGGADTGELFF

clone_size: once
j_call: TRBJ2-3
v_call: TRBV11-2
d_call: NA
cdr3_nt: TGTGCCAGCACCTGGAGGGATCCACTTAGCACAGATACGCAGTATTTT
cdr3_aa: CASTWRDPLSTDTQYF

clone_size: NA
j_call: TRBJ1-5
v_call: TRBV5-3
d_call: NA
cdr3_nt: TGTGCCAGAGACCAGGTCGGGGATCAGCCCCAGCATTTT
cdr3_aa: CARDQVGDQPQHF

clone_size: NA
j_call: TRBJ2-6
v_call: TRBV5-4
d_call: TRBD1
cdr3_nt: TGTGCCAGCAGCCCGAGGACAGGGGGGGTCTCTGGGGCCAACGTCCTGACTTTC
cdr3_aa: CASSPRTGGVSGANVLTF

clone_size: NA
j_call: TRBJ2-1
v_call: TRBV11-2
d_call: TRBD1
cdr3_nt: TGTGCCAGCCGGCAGGGGGCGCTGGCTGAGCAGTTCTTC
cdr3_aa: CASRQGALAEQFF

clone_size: NA
j_call: TRBJ1-2
v_call: TRBV5-1
d_call: TRBD1
cdr3_nt: TGCGCCAGCCGAAGGACAGGGACTTTTGGCTACACCTTC
cdr3_aa: CASRRTGTFGYTF

clone_size: NA
j_call: TRBJ1-2
v_call: TRBV19
d_call: TRBD1
cdr3_nt: TGTGCCAGTAGGGACAGGGAGGTGTCCGGCTACACCTTC
cdr3_aa: CASRDREVSGYTF

clone_size: NA
j_call: TRBJ2-5
v_call: TRBV11-2
d_call: NA
cdr3_nt: TGTGCCAGCAGCCCCGGACTGTCTAGTGGGACCCAGTACTTC
cdr3_aa: CASSPGLSSGTQYF

clone_size: NA
j_call: TRBJ2-7
v_call: TRBV27
d_call: NA
cdr3_nt: TGTGCCAGCAGTCTAATCAGCGGCGAGCAGTACTTC
cdr3_aa: CASSLISGEQYF

clone_size: NA
j_call: TRBJ2-1
v_call: TRBV25-1
d_call: TRBD1
cdr3_nt: TGTGCCAGCAATCTAACAGGGGGCGACGAGCAGTTCTTC
cdr3_aa: CASNLTGGDEQFF

clone_size: NA
j_call: TRBJ2-7
v_call: TRBV27
d_call: NA
cdr3_nt: TGTGCCAGCGCCGATGGTGCGGGACCATACGAGCAGTACTTC
cdr3_aa: CASADGAGPYEQYF

clone_size: NA
j_call: TRBJ2-3
v_call: TRBV11-3
d_call: NA
cdr3_nt: TGTGCCAGCAGCTTAGGGACAACTGCGGATACGCAGTATTTT
cdr3_aa: CASSLGTTADTQYF

clone_size: once
j_call: TRBJ2-2
v_call: TRBV11-1
d_call: NA
cdr3_nt: TGTGCCAGCAGCTTAGCCCCAGGGGAAAACACCGGGGAGCTGTTTTTT
cdr3_aa: CASSLAPGENTGELFF

clone_size: once
j_call: TRBJ2-3
v_call: TRBV11-2
d_call: NA
cdr3_nt: TGTGCCACCTGGACAAGGATCCCGGGAGCCGCAGATACGCAGTATTTT
cdr3_aa: CATWTRIPGAADTQYF

clone_size: NA
j_call: TRBJ2-5
v_call: TRBV15
d_call: NA
cdr3_nt: TGTGCCACCAGCAGAACCACTAGCCCTCAAGAGACCCAGTACTTC
cdr3_aa: CATSRTTSPQETQYF

clone_size: NA
j_call: TRBJ1-5
v_call: TRBV19
d_call: TRBD1
cdr3_nt: TGTGCCACTTCTCCCATGGGGACAGATCAGCCCCAGCATTTT
cdr3_aa: CATSPMGTDQPQHF

clone_size: NA
j_call: TRBJ2-1
v_call: TRBV30
d_call: TRBD2
cdr3_nt: TGTGCCTGGAGTGTTCCTGTTAGCGGGAGAATCTACAATGAGCAGTTCTTC
cdr3_aa: CAWSVPVSGRIYNEQFF

clone_size: NA
j_call: TRBJ2-7
v_call: TRBV29-1
d_call: TRBD1
cdr3_nt: TGCAGCGTAAGACAGGGCAAGGGCTACGAGCAGTACTTC
cdr3_aa: CSVRQGKGYEQYF

clone_size: NA
j_call: TRBJ2-7
v_call: TRBV7-2
d_call: TRBD2
cdr3_nt: TGTGCCAGCAGCTTAGTTGTAGCGGGGTGGTACGAGCAGTACTTC
cdr3_aa: CASSLVVAGWYEQYF

clone_size: NA
j_call: TRBJ1-5
v_call: TRBV29-1
d_call: TRBD1
cdr3_nt: TGCAGCGTTGTAATCACCGGGACAGACTTTGATCAGCCCCAGCATTTT
cdr3_aa: CSVVITGTDFDQPQHF

clone_size: NA
j_call: TRBJ1-2
v_call: TRBV7-3
d_call: TRBD1
cdr3_nt: TGTGCCAGCAGCTTCGGACAGGCGAACTATGGCTACACCTTC
cdr3_aa: CASSFGQANYGYTF

clone_size: NA
j_call: TRBJ1-5
v_call: TRBV29-1
d_call: TRBD1
cdr3_nt: TGCAGCGTTGCCCTTGTTGGACAGGGGGCTGAACAGCCCCAGCATTTT
cdr3_aa: CSVALVGQGAEQPQHF

clone_size: NA
j_call: TRBJ2-7
v_call: TRBV5-6
d_call: TRBD2
cdr3_nt: TGTGCCAGCAGCCCCGCGGGGGTCGAGCAGTACTTC
cdr3_aa: CASSPAGVEQYF

clone_size: NA
j_call: TRBJ1-1
v_call: TRBV9
d_call: TRBD1
cdr3_nt: TGTGCCAGCAGCGTCGGACAGGGGGTAATGAACACTGAAGCTTTCTTT
cdr3_aa: CASSVGQGVMNTEAFF

clone_size: NA
j_call: TRBJ2-3
v_call: TRBV5-6
d_call: NA
cdr3_nt: TGTGCCAGCAGCTTGGGGAGGCAGGATACGCAGTATTTT
cdr3_aa: CASSLGRQDTQYF

clone_size: NA
j_call: TRBJ1-2
v_call: TRBV4-1
d_call: NA
cdr3_nt: TGCGCCAGCAGTTTCGACCTACAGGGACGCTACACCTTC
cdr3_aa: CASSFDLQGRYTF